The present T cell receptor beta chain was sequenced within a study of blood T cell dynamics during melanoma immunotherapy. Across the study: Metastatic melanoma patients received first-line pembrolizumab or nivolumab plus ipilimumab.

This clone was detected once. CDR3 length: 15 amino acids. V was trimmed by 4 bases and J by 3 bases, leaving 15 bases between them. Germline lookup yields CDR1 SGHTA and CDR2 FQGNSA. Indicated time point: week 3, after first cycle of checkpoint inhibitor. Response was assessed by RECIST 1.1 at 12 weeks, except a couple of rapid progressors. Assay: immunoSEQ multiplex PCR; the TCRdb copy retains only in-frame clones and omits some. The data contain approximately 15,000 clones, more than 80% of them singletons. The receptor was isolated from a human donor with melanoma. This chain uses TRBV7-2 with TRBJ1-2; possibly TRBD1 for D (5 bases). The sequenced sample was blood, obtained from a patient treated with checkpoint blockade. The CDR3: CASSSYHGTDYGYTF. The CDR3 DNA sequence: TGTGCCAGCAGCTCTTACCACGGGACCGACTATGGCTACACCTTC.